This T cell receptor (beta chain) was sequenced for a study of blood T cells in healthy people across ages. Findings and caveats of the study: Roughly linearly, TCR beta diversity per million T cells fell as age increased. A conclusive naive versus antigen-experienced comparison was prevented by the unsorted PBMCs.

This clonotype was observed a few times. Its antigen is not identified. PCR was performed a second time for roughly 7 to 11 cycles using a sample-barcoded 5' primer and a J-beta primer mix. TCRdb reprocessed the 5' RACE reads with MiXCR, giving one entry per CDR3 protein. The sample includes 1.4 million or so distinct CDR3 sequences, approximately 43% of them seen just once. This CDR3 region has 12 residues. V lost 8 bases and J 1 base, leaving 7 bases between the germline ends. The germline V gene has CDR1 SGHTA and CDR2 FQGNSA. Sequencing used blood. The chain has TRBV7-2 and TRBJ2-3; D unclear. The TCR comes from a woman between 18 and 30 years old in good health. CDR3 sequence (DNA): TGTGCCAGCGGAAGGCGCACAGATACGCAGTATTTT. Amino acids: CASGRRTDTQYF.